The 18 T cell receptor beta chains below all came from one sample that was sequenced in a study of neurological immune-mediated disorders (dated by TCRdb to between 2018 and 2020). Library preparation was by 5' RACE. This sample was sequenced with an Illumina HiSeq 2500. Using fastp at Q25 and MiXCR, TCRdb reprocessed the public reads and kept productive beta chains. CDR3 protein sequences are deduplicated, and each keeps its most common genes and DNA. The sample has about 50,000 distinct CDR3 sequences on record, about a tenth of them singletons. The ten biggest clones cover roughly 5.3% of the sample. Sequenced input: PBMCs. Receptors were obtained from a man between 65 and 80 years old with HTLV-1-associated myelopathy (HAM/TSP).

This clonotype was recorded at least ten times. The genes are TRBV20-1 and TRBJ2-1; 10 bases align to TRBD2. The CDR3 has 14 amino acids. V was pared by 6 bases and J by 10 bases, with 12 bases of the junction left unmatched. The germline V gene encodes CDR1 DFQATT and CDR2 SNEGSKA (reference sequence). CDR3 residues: CSAYGLAASGEQFF. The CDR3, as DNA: TGCAGTGCATATGGACTAGCGGCCTCCGGGGAGCAGTTCTTC.

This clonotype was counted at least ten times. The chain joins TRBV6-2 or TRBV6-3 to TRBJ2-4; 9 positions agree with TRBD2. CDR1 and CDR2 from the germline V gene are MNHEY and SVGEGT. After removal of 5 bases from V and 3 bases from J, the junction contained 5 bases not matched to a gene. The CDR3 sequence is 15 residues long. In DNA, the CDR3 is TGTGCCAGCAGTCTCTTAGCGGGAGTCAAAAACATTCAGTACTTC. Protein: CASSLLAGVKNIQYF.

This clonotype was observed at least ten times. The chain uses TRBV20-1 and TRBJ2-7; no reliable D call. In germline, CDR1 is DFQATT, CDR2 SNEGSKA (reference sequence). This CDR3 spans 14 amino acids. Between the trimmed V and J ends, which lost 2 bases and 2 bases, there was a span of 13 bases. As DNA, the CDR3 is TGCAGTGCTAGATCCCTAGTGGTTACCTACGAGCAGTACTTC. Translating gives CSARSLVVTYEQYF.

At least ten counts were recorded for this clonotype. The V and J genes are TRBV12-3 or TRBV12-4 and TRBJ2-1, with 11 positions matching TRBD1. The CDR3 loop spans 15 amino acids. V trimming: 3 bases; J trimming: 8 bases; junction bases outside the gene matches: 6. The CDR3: CASSLGQGVVDEQFF. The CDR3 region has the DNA TGTGCCAGCAGTTTGGGACAGGGGGTGGTCGATGAGCAGTTCTTC.

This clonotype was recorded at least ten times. CDR3 in amino acids: CASSGGGVADSSYEQYF. CDR3 DNA: TGCGCCAGCAGCGGTGGGGGAGTAGCGGATTCGTCCTACGAGCAGTACTTC. This chain connects TRBV5-1 to TRBJ2-7, with D maybe TRBD2 (6 bases). The CDR3 has 17 amino acids. Germline V gene data show CDR1 as SGHRS and CDR2 as YFSETQ. Trimming cost V 4 bases and J 1 base, with 21 bases left between them.

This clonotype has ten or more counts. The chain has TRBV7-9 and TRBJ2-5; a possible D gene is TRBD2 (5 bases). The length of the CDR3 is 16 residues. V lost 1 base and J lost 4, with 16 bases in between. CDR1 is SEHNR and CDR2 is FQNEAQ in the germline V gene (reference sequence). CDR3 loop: CASSLGELRFGETQYF. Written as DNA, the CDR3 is TGTGCCAGCAGCTTAGGGGAGCTCCGTTTCGGAGAGACCCAGTACTTC. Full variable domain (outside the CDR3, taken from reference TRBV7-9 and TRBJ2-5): DTGVSQNPRHKITKRGQNVTFRCDPISEHNRLYWYRQTLGQGPEFLTYFQNEAQLEKSRLLSDRFSAERPKGSFSTLEIQRTEQGDSAMYLCASSLGELRFGETQYFGPGTRLLVL.

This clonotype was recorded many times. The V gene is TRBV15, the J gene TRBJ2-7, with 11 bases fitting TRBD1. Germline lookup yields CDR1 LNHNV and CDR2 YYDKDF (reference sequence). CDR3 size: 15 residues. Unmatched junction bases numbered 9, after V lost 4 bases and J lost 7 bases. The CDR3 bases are TGTGCCACCAGCACCAAGGACAGGGGGCACGAAGAGCAGTACTTC. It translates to CATSTKDRGHEEQYF.

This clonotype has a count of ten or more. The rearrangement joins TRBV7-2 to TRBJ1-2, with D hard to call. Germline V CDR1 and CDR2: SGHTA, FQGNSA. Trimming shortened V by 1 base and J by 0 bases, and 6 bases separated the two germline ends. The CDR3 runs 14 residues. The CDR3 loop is CASSLDTSNYGYTF. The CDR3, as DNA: TGTGCCAGCAGCTTAGACACTTCTAACTATGGCTACACCTTC.

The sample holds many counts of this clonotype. CDR3 residues: CASSLRGGAEAFF. CDR3 nucleotide sequence: TGTGCCAGCAGTTTACGAGGGGGCGCTGAAGCTTTCTTT. The chain recombines TRBV6-1 with TRBJ1-1, with 7 bases fitting TRBD1. The CDR3 extends over 13 amino acids. CDR1 MNHNS and CDR2 SASEGT come from the germline V gene. Unmatched junction bases numbered 6, after V lost 5 bases and J lost 6 bases.

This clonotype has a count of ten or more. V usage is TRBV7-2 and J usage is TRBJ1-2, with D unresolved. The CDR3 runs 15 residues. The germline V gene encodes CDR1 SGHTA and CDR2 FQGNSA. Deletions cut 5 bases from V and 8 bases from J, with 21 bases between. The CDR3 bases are TGTGCCAGCAGCCCTCGTTCCCTCTCCCATGAAGGCTACACCTTC. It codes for CASSPRSLSHEGYTF.

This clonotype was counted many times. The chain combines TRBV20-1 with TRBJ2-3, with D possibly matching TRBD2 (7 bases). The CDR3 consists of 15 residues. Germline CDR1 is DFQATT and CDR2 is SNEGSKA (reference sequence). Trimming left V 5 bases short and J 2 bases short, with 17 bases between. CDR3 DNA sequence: TGCAGTGCTCGAACAGGGCGGGAGCCCACAGATACGCAGTATTTT. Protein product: CSARTGREPTDTQYF.

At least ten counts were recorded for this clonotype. CDR3 region: CASSSEGRSNQPQHF. CDR3 DNA: TGTGCCAGCAGCTCGGAGGGTCGGAGCAATCAGCCCCAGCATTTT. The chain couples TRBV6-5 to TRBJ1-5; the D is unclear. V lost 6 bases and J lost 1, with 13 bases in between. Germline V gene sequence: CDR1 MNHEY, CDR2 SVGAGI. The CDR3 consists of 15 residues.

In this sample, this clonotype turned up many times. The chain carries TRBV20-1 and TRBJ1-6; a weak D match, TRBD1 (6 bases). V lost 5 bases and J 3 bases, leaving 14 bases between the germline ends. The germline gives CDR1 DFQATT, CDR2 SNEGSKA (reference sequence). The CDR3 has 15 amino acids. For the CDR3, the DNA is TGCAGTGCTGGGGGCCAGGATGACTATAATTCACCCCTCCACTTT. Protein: CSAGGQDDYNSPLHF.

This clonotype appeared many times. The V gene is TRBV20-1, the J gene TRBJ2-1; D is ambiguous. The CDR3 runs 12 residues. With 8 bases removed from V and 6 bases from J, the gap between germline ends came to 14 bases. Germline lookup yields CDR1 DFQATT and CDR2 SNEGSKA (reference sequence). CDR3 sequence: CSSLSQLNEQFF. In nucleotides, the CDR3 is TGCAGTTCCTTATCACAGCTCAATGAGCAGTTCTTC.

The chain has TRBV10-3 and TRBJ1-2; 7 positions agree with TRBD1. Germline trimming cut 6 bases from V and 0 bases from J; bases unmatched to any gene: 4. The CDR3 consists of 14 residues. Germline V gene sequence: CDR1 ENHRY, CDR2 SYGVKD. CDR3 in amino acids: CAISGQEANYGYTF. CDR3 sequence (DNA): TGTGCCATCAGCGGACAGGAAGCTAACTATGGCTACACCTTC.

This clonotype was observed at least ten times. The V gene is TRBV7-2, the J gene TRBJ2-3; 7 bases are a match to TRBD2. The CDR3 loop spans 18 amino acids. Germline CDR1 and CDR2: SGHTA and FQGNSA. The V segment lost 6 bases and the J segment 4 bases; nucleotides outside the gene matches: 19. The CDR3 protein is CASSKVTGGRMVSDTQYF. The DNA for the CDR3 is TGTGCCAGCAGTAAAGTGACGGGAGGACGTATGGTTTCAGATACGCAGTATTTT. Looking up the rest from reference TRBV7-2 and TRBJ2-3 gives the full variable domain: GAGVSQSPSNKVTEKGKDVELRCDPISGHTALYWYRQSLGQGLEFLIYFQGNSAPDKSGLPSDRFSAERTGGSVSTLTIQRTQQEDSAVYLCASSKVTGGRMVSDTQYFGPGTRLTVL.

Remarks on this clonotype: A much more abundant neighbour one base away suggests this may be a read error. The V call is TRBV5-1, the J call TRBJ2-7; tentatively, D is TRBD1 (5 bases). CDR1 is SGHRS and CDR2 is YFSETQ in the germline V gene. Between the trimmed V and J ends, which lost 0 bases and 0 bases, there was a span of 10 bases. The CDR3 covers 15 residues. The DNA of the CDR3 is TGCGCCAGCAGCTTGGGACAGTCTACCTCCTACGAGCAGTACTTC. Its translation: CASSLGQSTSYEQYF.

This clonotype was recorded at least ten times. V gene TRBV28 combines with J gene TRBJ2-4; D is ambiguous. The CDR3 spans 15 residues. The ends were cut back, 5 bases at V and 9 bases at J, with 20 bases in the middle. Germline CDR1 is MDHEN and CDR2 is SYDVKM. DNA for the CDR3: TGTGCCAGCAGTCCGGTGGGTGGTAGTTGGGGCATTCAGTACTTC. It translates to CASSPVGGSWGIQYF.